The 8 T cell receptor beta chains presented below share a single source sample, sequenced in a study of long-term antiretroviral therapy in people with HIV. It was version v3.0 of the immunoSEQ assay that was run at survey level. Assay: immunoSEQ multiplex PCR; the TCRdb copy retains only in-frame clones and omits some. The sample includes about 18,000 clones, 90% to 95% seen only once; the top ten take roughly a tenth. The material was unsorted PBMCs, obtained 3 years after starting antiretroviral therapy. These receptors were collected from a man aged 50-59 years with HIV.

DNA of the CDR3: TGTGCCAGCAGTCGCACCCGAGGACAGGTGTCCCTCTACGAGCAGTACTTC. Amino acid sequence: CASSRTRGQVSLYEQYF. The chain couples TRBV27 to TRBJ2-7, with TRBD1 identical over 7 bases. This CDR3 spans 17 amino acids. Germline V gene data show CDR1 as MNHEY and CDR2 as SMNVEV (reference sequence). V shed 5 bases, J shed 3 bases, and the junction held 16 bases outside the gene matches.

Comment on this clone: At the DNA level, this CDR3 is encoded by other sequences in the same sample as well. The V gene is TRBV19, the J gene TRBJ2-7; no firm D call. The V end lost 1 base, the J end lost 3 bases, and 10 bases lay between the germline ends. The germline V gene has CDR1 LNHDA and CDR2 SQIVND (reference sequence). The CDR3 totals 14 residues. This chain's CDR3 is CASSIGARGYEQYF. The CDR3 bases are TGTGCCAGTAGTATAGGCGCACGCGGCTACGAGCAGTACTTC.

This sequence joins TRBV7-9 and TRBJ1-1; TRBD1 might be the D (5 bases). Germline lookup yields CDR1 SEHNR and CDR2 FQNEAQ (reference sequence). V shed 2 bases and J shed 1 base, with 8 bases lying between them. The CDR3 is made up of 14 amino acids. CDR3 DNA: TGTGCCAGCAGCTTATCCGGGGCGAACACTGAAGCTTTCTTT. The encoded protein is CASSLSGANTEAFF.

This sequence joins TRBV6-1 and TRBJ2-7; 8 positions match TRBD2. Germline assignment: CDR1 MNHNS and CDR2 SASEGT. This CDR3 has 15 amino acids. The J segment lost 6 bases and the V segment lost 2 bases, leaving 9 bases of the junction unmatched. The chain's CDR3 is CASSELAGEQREQYF. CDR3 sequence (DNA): TGTGCCAGCAGTGAACTAGCGGGCGAGCAACGCGAGCAGTACTTC.

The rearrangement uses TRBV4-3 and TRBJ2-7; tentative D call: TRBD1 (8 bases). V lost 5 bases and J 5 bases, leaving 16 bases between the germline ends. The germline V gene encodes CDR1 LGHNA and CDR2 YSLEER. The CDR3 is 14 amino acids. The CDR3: CASSTDRAGDEQYF. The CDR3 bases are TGCGCCAGCAGCACGGACAGGGCGGGGGACGAGCAGTACTTC.

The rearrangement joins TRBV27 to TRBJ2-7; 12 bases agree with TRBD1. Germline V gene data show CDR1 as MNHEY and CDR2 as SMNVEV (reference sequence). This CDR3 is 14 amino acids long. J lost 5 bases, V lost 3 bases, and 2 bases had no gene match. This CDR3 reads CASSLGQGANEQYF. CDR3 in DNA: TGTGCCAGCAGTTTGGGACAGGGGGCGAACGAGCAGTACTTC.

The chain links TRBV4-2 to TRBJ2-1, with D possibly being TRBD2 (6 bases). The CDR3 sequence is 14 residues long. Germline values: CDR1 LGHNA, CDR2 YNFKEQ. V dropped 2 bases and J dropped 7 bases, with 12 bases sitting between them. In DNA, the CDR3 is TGTGCCAGCAGCCAAAAGTCGGGGAGGAATGAGCAGTTCTTC. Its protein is CASSQKSGRNEQFF.

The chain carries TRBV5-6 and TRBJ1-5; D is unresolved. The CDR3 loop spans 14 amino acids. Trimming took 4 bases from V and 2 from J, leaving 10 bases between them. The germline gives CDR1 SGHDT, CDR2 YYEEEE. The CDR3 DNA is TGTGCCAGCAGCCCTCGACGGGGCAATCAGCCCCAGCATTTT. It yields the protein CASSPRRGNQPQHF.